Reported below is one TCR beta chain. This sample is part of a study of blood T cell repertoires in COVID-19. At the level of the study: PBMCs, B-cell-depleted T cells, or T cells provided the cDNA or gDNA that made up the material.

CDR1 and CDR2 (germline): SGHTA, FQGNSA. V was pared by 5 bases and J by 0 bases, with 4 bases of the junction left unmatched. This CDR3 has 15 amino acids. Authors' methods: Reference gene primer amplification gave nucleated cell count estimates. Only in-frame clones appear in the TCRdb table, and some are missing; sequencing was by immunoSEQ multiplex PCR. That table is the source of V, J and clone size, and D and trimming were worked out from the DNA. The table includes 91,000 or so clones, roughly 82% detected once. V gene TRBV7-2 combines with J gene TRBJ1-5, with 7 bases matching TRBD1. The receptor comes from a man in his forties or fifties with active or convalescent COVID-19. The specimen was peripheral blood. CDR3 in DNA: TGTGCCAGCAGCCGGGACAGCAATAGCAATCAGCCCCAGCATTTT. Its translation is CASSRDSNSNQPQHF.